Shown below are 20 T cell receptor beta chains from a single sample sequenced in a study of shared clonotypes between healthy human individuals. TCRdb's copy holds only in-frame clones and misses some; the assay was immunoSEQ multiplex PCR. The sample carries over 2,000,000 clones, around 93% recorded once. It was CD45RO-negative cells, positively selected for CCR7, that made up naive CD8 cells, with terminally differentiated effector memory CD45RA+ cells excluded. Source material: naive CD8+ T cells from PBMCs. Receptors were obtained from a man in his late teens or twenties in good health. Some clones in this sample may be carry-over from other donors' samples.

The V gene is TRBV4-3, the J gene TRBJ2-2; TRBD2 matches at 14 bases. CDR1 and CDR2 from the germline V gene are LGHNA and YSLEER. The CDR3 totals 17 residues. Trimming removed 4 bases from V and 7 bases from J; junction bases left unmatched: 8. CDR3 sequence (DNA): TGCGCCAGCAGCCGTCGGGGACTAGCGGGAGCTGGCGGGGAGCTGTTTTTT. Translated, it gives CASSRRGLAGAGGELFF.

As concerns this clone: The sample holds other DNA sequences that translate to the same CDR3. The rearrangement uses TRBV7-9 and TRBJ1-2; no definite D call. Deletions cut 2 bases from V and 3 bases from J, with 7 bases between. This CDR3 is built from 13 residues. Germline lookup yields CDR1 SEHNR and CDR2 FQNEAQ (reference sequence). The CDR3 loop reads CASSLRLDYGYTF. Written as DNA, the CDR3 is TGTGCCAGCAGCTTAAGACTCGACTATGGCTACACCTTC.

This chain joins TRBV4-2 and TRBJ1-4, with D hard to call. Looked up from germline, CDR1 is LGHNA and CDR2 is YNFKEQ. The CDR3 is 16 residues long. The germline V and J ends were trimmed by 2 bases and 7 bases, with 17 bases remaining between them. In nucleotides, the CDR3 is TGTGCCAGCAGCCAACATAACGGACGGGGAGGTGAAAAACTGTTTTTT. Translating gives CASSQHNGRGGEKLFF.

The V call is TRBV27, the J call TRBJ2-2; 7 bases are shared with TRBD1. The ends lost 3 bases at V and 6 bases at J; junction bases unmatched: 13. Germline CDR1 MNHEY, CDR2 SMNVEV (reference sequence). The CDR3 consists of 17 residues. The CDR3 bases are TGTGCCAGCAGTTTTGAGGGGGCGACGACGGCGTCCGGGGAGCTGTTTTTT. This translates into CASSFEGATTASGELFF.

This clone has only one observation. The rearrangement uses TRBV7-6 and TRBJ2-7; tentatively, D is TRBD2 (5 bases). Trimming shortened V by 5 bases and J by 3 bases, and 14 bases separated the two germline ends. This CDR3 has 14 residues. CDR1 is SGHVS, CDR2 FNYEAQ, per germline. CDR3: CASSTAGNRYEQYF. DNA of the CDR3: TGTGCCAGCAGCACAGCCGGGAACCGCTACGAGCAGTACTTC.

The gene calls are TRBV6-1 and TRBJ2-7, with 14 bases fitting TRBD2. Trimming removed 4 bases from V and 5 bases from J; junction bases left unmatched: 10. The CDR3 spans 17 residues. CDR1 and CDR2 (germline): MNHNS, SASEGT. The CDR3 DNA follows: TGTGCCAGCAGTGCCAGACTAGCGGGAGGGCTAGTAGACGAGCAGTACTTC. Translated: CASSARLAGGLVDEQYF.

This clone was counted only a few times. The sample contains more than one DNA sequence encoding this CDR3. The genes are TRBV27 and TRBJ2-1, with 11 bases lining up with TRBD2. Germline lookup yields CDR1 MNHEY and CDR2 SMNVEV (reference sequence). J lost 5 bases, V lost 5 bases, and 5 bases had no gene match. This CDR3 region has 15 residues. CDR3 coding DNA: TGTGCCAGCAGTCCCGGGACTAGCGGACACAATGAGCAGTTCTTC. Translating it yields CASSPGTSGHNEQFF.

For this clone: This sample includes further DNA sequences coding for the same CDR3. The V call is TRBV27, the J call TRBJ2-2; D uncertain. Germline CDR1 and CDR2: MNHEY and SMNVEV (reference sequence). V was cut by 6 bases and J by 4 bases, with 6 bases left in between. The CDR3 runs 12 residues. DNA of the CDR3: TGTGCCAGCAGACTGGGCACCGGGGAGCTGTTTTTT. As protein: CASRLGTGELFF.

The chain is built from TRBV28 and TRBJ1-4; D is undetermined. The CDR3 runs 13 residues. From germline, CDR1 is MDHEN and CDR2 SYDVKM. Trimming took off 7 bases at V and 3 bases at J, with 9 bases between the two ends. CDR3 in DNA: TGTGCCAGCAACCTCCGCGCTAATGAAAAACTGTTTTTT. Its translation: CASNLRANEKLFF.

The CDR3 region is CATAGSPYEQYF. The CDR3, as DNA: TGTGCCACTGCCGGGTCGCCTTACGAGCAGTACTTC. The chain has TRBV6-5 and TRBJ2-7; unclear D gene. Trimming pared 10 bases from V and 4 bases from J, leaving 14 bases between. Germline loops: CDR1 MNHEY, CDR2 SVGAGI. The CDR3 runs 12 residues.

The rearrangement uses TRBV28 and TRBJ2-3; D perhaps matches TRBD2 (6 bases). CDR3 length equals 18 residues. V shed 6 bases and J shed 0 bases, with 22 bases lying between them. CDR1 and CDR2 from the germline V gene are MDHEN and SYDVKM. The CDR3 sequence: CASSTITWREISTDTQYF. Here the CDR3 DNA reads TGTGCCAGCAGCACCATCACATGGAGGGAGATTAGCACAGATACGCAGTATTTT.

Notes on this clone: The sample carries other DNA sequences with the same CDR3. The CDR3 loop is CASSFGGEQYF. DNA for the CDR3: TGTGCCAGCAGCTTCGGGGGGGAGCAGTACTTC. The chain combines TRBV7-9 with TRBJ2-7; 7 nucleotides line up with TRBD2. Germline loops: CDR1 SEHNR, CDR2 FQNEAQ (reference sequence). V lost 3 bases to trimming and J lost 7 bases; unmatched junction nucleotides: 0. This CDR3 is built from 11 residues.

V usage is TRBV14 and J usage is TRBJ2-1; TRBD2 matches 12 bases. Germline lookup yields CDR1 SGHDN and CDR2 FVKESK. The V gene end was trimmed by 4 bases and the J gene end by 4 bases; junction bases not matched to a gene: 11. There are 18 residues in the CDR3. CDR3 loop: CASSLRGLAGGIYNEQFF. Here the CDR3 DNA reads TGTGCCAGCAGCCTCAGAGGGCTAGCGGGAGGGATTTACAATGAGCAGTTCTTC.

This rearrangement joins TRBV6-4 to TRBJ2-7, with 14 bases that match TRBD2. Trimming at V came to 8 bases and at J to 1 base, leaving 1 base not matched to a gene. The CDR3 runs 14 residues. CDR1 and CDR2 from the germline V gene are MRHNA and SNTAGT. This chain's CDR3 is CASRTSGRSYEQYF. As DNA, the CDR3 is TGTGCCAGCCGGACTAGCGGGAGGTCCTACGAGCAGTACTTC.

In this sample, this clone turned up once. The V gene is TRBV27, the J gene TRBJ2-3, with D tentatively TRBD2 (5 bases). The CDR3 runs to 14 residues. The germline V gene encodes CDR1 MNHEY and CDR2 SMNVEV (reference sequence). V was trimmed by 10 bases and J by 2 bases, leaving 16 bases between them. The chain's CDR3 is CATQSGSSTDTQYF. CDR3 DNA: TGTGCCACCCAAAGCGGCTCTTCCACAGATACGCAGTATTTT.

This clone was counted once. The sample contains more than one DNA sequence encoding this CDR3. V and J are TRBV27 and TRBJ2-7; perhaps TRBD2 as D (5 bases). CDR1 MNHEY and CDR2 SMNVEV come from the germline V gene (reference sequence). Trimming pared 2 bases from V and 6 bases from J, leaving 11 bases between. The CDR3 consists of 13 residues. CDR3 sequence (DNA): TGTGCCAGCAGTTTAGGAGGCCCCCTCGAGCAGTACTTC. Its translation is CASSLGGPLEQYF.

The genes are TRBV30 and TRBJ2-3, with D possibly being TRBD2 (5 bases). Germline V gene data show CDR1 as GTSNPN and CDR2 as SVGIG (reference sequence). V was shortened by 3 bases and J by 3 bases, with 10 bases between the two germline ends. The CDR3 is 13 amino acids. The CDR3: CAWRQPGTDTQYF. The CDR3 coding sequence is TGTGCCTGGAGACAACCGGGGACAGATACGCAGTATTTT.

This clone came up once. Other DNA sequences from this sample encode an identical CDR3 as well. The chain links TRBV11-2 to TRBJ2-7; the match to TRBD1 covers 8 bases. The germline V gene encodes CDR1 SGHAT and CDR2 FQNNGV. Trimming at V came to 5 bases and at J to 4 bases, leaving 7 bases not matched to a gene. This CDR3 is built from 14 residues. CDR3 DNA sequence: TGTGCCAGCAGCCTCGGGACAGGTGGTTACGAGCAGTACTTC. Translated, it gives CASSLGTGGYEQYF.

With regard to this clone: The junction and the germline gene differ at one end; a read error may be behind it. The chain carries TRBV7-8 and TRBJ2-5; TRBD1 agrees at 7 bases. The CDR3 loop spans 16 amino acids. Germline V CDR1 and CDR2: SGHVS, FQNEAQ. DNA of the CDR3: TGTGCCGGCAGCCGACGCCTCGGGACAGCCCAAGAGACCCAGTACTTC. Encoded protein: CAGSRRLGTAQETQYF.

The chain combines TRBV5-6 with TRBJ2-3; 7 bases line up with TRBD1. The CDR3 covers 15 residues. Germline V gene sequence: CDR1 SGHDT, CDR2 YYEEEE. V gave up 0 bases and J gave up 4 bases; unmatched junction bases: 5. The CDR3 is CASSLATGFPDTQYF. The CDR3 DNA is TGTGCCAGCAGCTTGGCGACAGGGTTTCCAGATACGCAGTATTTT.